The 21 T cell receptor beta chains in this list originate from one sample, sequenced in a study of glioma-infiltrating T cells after dendritic cell vaccination. Profiled with immunoSEQ multiplex PCR; TCRdb holds only in-frame clones, not every one. The sample lists over 55,000 clones; about four fifths were seen once. Specimen: blood, collected before dendritic cell vaccination. Source of these receptors: a human donor with glioblastoma.

The rearrangement uses TRBV5-1 and TRBJ1-1; weak D call: TRBD1 (6 bases). V was clipped by 4 bases and J by 3 bases, with 16 bases between them. The CDR3 spans 15 residues. Germline assignment: CDR1 SGHRS and CDR2 YFSETQ. The CDR3 protein is CASSPLQGGDTEAFF. The DNA for the CDR3 is TGCGCCAGCAGCCCTTTACAGGGTGGGGACACTGAAGCTTTCTTT.

This clone has just a few counts. V gene TRBV11-1 combines with J gene TRBJ1-6; TRBD1 is a possible D gene (6 bases). The CDR3 covers 17 residues. Between the trimmed V and J ends, which lost 5 bases and 9 bases, there was a span of 23 bases. Per the germline V gene, CDR1 is SGHAT and CDR2 is FQDESV (reference sequence). The CDR3 is CASSDSWGRSDSSPLHF. CDR3 nucleotide sequence: TGTGCCAGCAGCGACTCTTGGGGGCGATCGGATAGTTCACCCCTCCACTTT. Complete variable domain (other parts from reference TRBV11-1 and TRBJ1-6): EAEVAQSPRYKITEKSQAVAFWCDPISGHATLYWYRQILGQGPELLVQFQDESVVDDSQLPKDRFSAERLKGVDSTLKIQPAELGDSAMYLCASSDSWGRSDSSPLHFGNGTRLTVT.

This rearrangement joins TRBV5-6 to TRBJ1-3; 9 nucleotides line up with TRBD1. The ends lost 4 bases at V and 0 bases at J; junction bases unmatched: 5. This CDR3 has 16 residues. The germline CDR1 and CDR2 sequences are SGHDT and YYEEEE. The CDR3 nucleotides read TGTGCCAGCAGCCAAGGGACAGGGCGCTCTGGAAACACCATATATTTT. It yields the protein CASSQGTGRSGNTIYF. The complete variable domain, with remaining parts taken from reference TRBV5-6 and TRBJ1-3, reads DAGVTQSPTHLIKTRGQQVTLRCSPKSGHDTVSWYQQALGQGPQFIFQYYEEEERQRGNFPDRFSGHQFPNYSSELNVNALLLGDSALYLCASSQGTGRSGNTIYFGEGSWLTVV.

V gene TRBV5-5 combines with J gene TRBJ2-1, with TRBD1 identical over 8 bases. Germline lookup yields CDR1 SGHKS and CDR2 YYEKEE (reference sequence). The CDR3 runs 14 residues. The V and J ends lost 0 bases and 7 bases, in that order; junction bases with no gene match: 3. CDR3 region: CASSLGTGRNEQFF. The CDR3 nucleotides are TGTGCCAGCAGCTTGGGGACAGGGCGTAATGAGCAGTTCTTC.

The J gene is TRBJ2-3, the V gene TRBV9; 9 nucleotides agree with TRBD2. V gave up 0 bases and J gave up 6 bases; unmatched junction bases: 8. CDR1 and CDR2 (germline): SGDLS, YYNGEE. The CDR3 runs to 16 residues. The CDR3, as DNA: TGTGCCAGCAGCGTAGATGGCGGGGGGGCCTTGGATACGCAGTATTTT. It specifies CASSVDGGGALDTQYF. The full variable domain, in which reference TRBV9 and TRBJ2-3 provide the parts outside the CDR3, is DSGVTQTPKHLITATGQRVTLRCSPRSGDLSVYWYQQSLDQGLQFLIQYYNGEERAKGNILERFSAQQFPDLHSELNLSSLELGDSALYFCASSVDGGGALDTQYFGPGTRLTVL.

This chain joins TRBV2 and TRBJ2-3; D is possibly TRBD2 (6 bases). This CDR3 has 15 amino acids. V lost 7 bases, J lost 2 bases, and 16 bases lay in between. Germline lookup yields CDR1 SNHLY and CDR2 FYNNEI. CDR3 DNA sequence: TGTGCCAGCAACCCGGGACTCAAGAACACAGATACGCAGTATTTT. This sequence encodes CASNPGLKNTDTQYF. The variable domain in full, with the rest retrieved from reference TRBV2 and TRBJ2-3, is EPEVTQTPSHQVTQMGQEVILRCVPISNHLYFYWYRQILGQKVEFLVSFYNNEISEKSEIFDDQFSVERPDGSNFTLKIRSTKLEDSAMYFCASNPGLKNTDTQYFGPGTRLTVL.

The table lists this clone with a few counts. The same CDR3 is also encoded by other DNA sequences in this sample. The chain links TRBV6-6 to TRBJ2-1, with 11 nucleotides matching TRBD2. The length of the CDR3 is 15 residues. Losses at the gene ends were 0 bases for V and 6 bases for J; bases not matched to a gene: 1. Germline assignment: CDR1 MNHNY and CDR2 SVGAGI (reference sequence). The CDR3 nucleotides are TGTGCCAGCAGTTACTCTAGCGGGGGGGGCAATGAGCAGTTCTTC. Protein product: CASSYSSGGGNEQFF.

The table lists this clone with a few counts. The chain couples TRBV6-5 to TRBJ1-4, with no clear D. This CDR3 is 15 amino acids long. The V gene lost 6 bases and the J gene lost 1 base, with 12 bases spanning the gap. In germline, CDR1 is MNHEY, CDR2 SVGAGI. The CDR3 sequence: CASRRGWGTNEKLFF. CDR3 nucleotides: TGTGCCAGCAGGCGAGGGTGGGGAACTAATGAAAAACTGTTTTTT.

CDR3 DNA: TGCGCCAGCAGTAAACTTCTCAATGAGCAGTTCTTC. Translated, it gives CASSKLLNEQFF. This chain connects TRBV10-2 to TRBJ2-1; D is uncertain. This CDR3 region has 12 residues. Per the germline V gene, CDR1 is WSHSY and CDR2 is SAAADI. Trimming removed 5 bases from V and 6 bases from J, with 8 bases in between.

The rearrangement links TRBV6-5 to TRBJ2-5; 7 nucleotides agree with TRBD1. The last part of the DNA fits TRBJ2-7 better; the J call may be wrong. The CDR3 loop spans 12 amino acids. Germline assignment: CDR1 MNHEY and CDR2 SVGAGI. CDR3 protein: CASRSDRDEQYF. CDR3 coding DNA: TGTGCCAGCAGATCCGACAGGGACGAGCAGTACTTC.

This chain connects TRBV2 to TRBJ1-1; tentatively, D is TRBD1 (5 bases). The CDR3 contains 14 residues. V lost 2 bases to trimming and J lost 5 bases, with 12 bases between them. CDR1 is SNHLY and CDR2 is FYNNEI in the germline V gene. The CDR3 DNA follows: TGTGCCAGCAGTGAAACGGGGGGGGGTACTGAAGCTTTCTTT. This encodes CASSETGGGTEAFF. The whole variable domain, remainder taken from reference TRBV2 and TRBJ1-1, is EPEVTQTPSHQVTQMGQEVILRCVPISNHLYFYWYRQILGQKVEFLVSFYNNEISEKSEIFDDQFSVERPDGSNFTLKIRSTKLEDSAMYFCASSETGGGTEAFFGQGTRLTVV.

This clone was seen once. CDR3 residues: CASIMSIQETQYF. The CDR3 coding sequence is TGTGCCAGCATAATGAGCATCCAAGAGACCCAGTACTTC. The J gene is TRBJ2-5, the V gene TRBV2, with unresolved D. The length of the CDR3 is 13 residues. Germline-derived CDR1 and CDR2 are SNHLY and FYNNEI. Trimming stripped 7 bases from V and 1 base from J, with 10 bases between.

This rearrangement joins TRBV16 to TRBJ1-2; the D gene is possibly TRBD1 (5 bases). Deletions cut 3 bases from V and 4 bases from J, with 18 bases between. The CDR3 has 16 amino acids. Germline CDR1 is KGHSY and CDR2 is FQNENV. As DNA, the CDR3 is TGTGCCAGCAGCCATGATAGGTCCGGGGACTCCTATGGCTACACCTTC. Its translation: CASSHDRSGDSYGYTF.

This sequence joins TRBV6-5 and TRBJ1-1, with 8 bases aligning to TRBD1. Germline-derived CDR1 and CDR2 are MNHEY and SVGAGI. Trimming at V came to 6 bases and at J to 8 bases, leaving 11 bases not matched to a gene. The CDR3 totals 14 residues. The DNA for the CDR3 is TGTGCCAGCAGAAGTCGGACAGGGTGGACCGAAGCTTTCTTT. This encodes CASRSRTGWTEAFF.

The rearrangement uses TRBV7-2 and TRBJ1-5; 8 positions match TRBD1. Looked up from germline, CDR1 is SGHTA and CDR2 is FQGNSA. Unmatched junction bases numbered 4, after V lost 5 bases and J lost 4 bases. The CDR3 loop spans 14 amino acids. CDR3 sequence: CASSTRQGNQPQHF. CDR3 DNA sequence: TGTGCCAGCAGCACACGACAGGGGAATCAGCCCCAGCATTTT.

V and J are TRBV29-1 and TRBJ2-1, with TRBD2 identical over 8 bases. Germline V gives CDR1 SQVTM, CDR2 ANQGSEA. The CDR3 totals 15 residues. The ends lost 4 bases at V and 4 bases at J; junction bases unmatched: 9. CDR3 coding DNA: TGCAGCGTTGTGGGGGCGGGGGGCCCTTACAATGAGCAGTTCTTC. It specifies CSVVGAGGPYNEQFF.

This clone was recorded once. The chain has TRBV15 and TRBJ1-3; maybe TRBD1 (6 bases). This CDR3 is 13 amino acids long. The V and J ends lost 0 bases and 11 bases respectively, with 11 bases between them. The germline CDR1 and CDR2 sequences are LNHNV and YYDKDF (reference sequence). CDR3 nucleotide sequence: TGTGCCACCAGCAGAGATAGGGGGTTACCCATATATTTT. Amino acid sequence: CATSRDRGLPIYF.

The rearrangement uses TRBV5-1 and TRBJ2-7, with 8 positions matching TRBD1. CDR3 length: 15 residues. Trimming removed 0 bases from V and 6 bases from J; junction bases left unmatched: 8. Germline V gene lookup returns CDR1 SGHRS and CDR2 YFSETQ. CDR3 residues: CASSLGQGAGLEQYF. The CDR3 DNA is TGCGCCAGCAGCTTGGGGCAGGGGGCCGGCCTCGAGCAGTACTTC.

This chain joins TRBV29-1 and TRBJ1-2, with no clear D. The CDR3 loop spans 16 amino acids. Germline CDR1 is SQVTM and CDR2 is ANQGSEA. Trimming took off 6 bases at V and 0 bases at J, with 20 bases between the two ends. For the CDR3, the DNA is TGCAGCGTCACTCCGCGCTTGACACGCGCTAACTATGGCTACACCTTC. As protein: CSVTPRLTRANYGYTF.

This chain's CDR3 is CASSEEGYGYTF. The CDR3 region has the DNA TGTGCCAGCAGTGAGGAGGGCTATGGCTACACCTTC. The chain recombines TRBV2 with TRBJ1-2; D is unclear. Germline V gene data show CDR1 as SNHLY and CDR2 as FYNNEI. The CDR3 has 12 residues. Trimming pared 3 bases from V and 4 bases from J, leaving 6 bases between.

The V and J genes are TRBV11-2 and TRBJ2-7; TRBD1 matches at 7 bases. This CDR3 is built from 14 residues. V gave up 5 bases and J gave up 2 bases; unmatched junction bases: 6. The germline V gene encodes CDR1 SGHAT and CDR2 FQNNGV. CDR3 DNA: TGTGCCAGCAGCACCCAAGGGACAGCCTACGAGCAGTACTTC. Its protein product is CASSTQGTAYEQYF.